These 13 T cell receptor beta chains share one sample of origin, sequenced in a study of T cells in Graves' hyperthyroidism and ophthalmopathy. What was amplified from RNA transcripts were TCR beta CDR3 regions. HTBI primers were used for first-round RT-PCR of the TCR CDR3. TCRdb re-called the multiplex PCR reads through MiXCR, storing one row per CDR3 protein. The sample lists 300,000 to 350,000 distinct CDR3 sequences, about 18% seen once, with around 50% in the top ten. Sample: blood. Receptors originate from a woman aged 45-60 years with Graves' hyperthyroidism.

This clonotype was counted at least ten times. The chain is built from TRBV12-3 or TRBV12-4 and TRBJ2-3; possible D gene TRBD2, 5 bases. V was cut by 7 bases and J by 0 bases, with 11 bases left in between. This CDR3 spans 14 amino acids. In DNA, the CDR3 is TGTGCCAGCACAATGACGGGGAGCACAGATACGCAGTATTTT. Translating it yields CASTMTGSTDTQYF.

J is TRBJ1-3 and V is TRBV27; no definite D call. Germline CDR1 MNHEY, CDR2 SMNVEV (reference sequence). The CDR3 is 14 residues long. V was trimmed by 0 bases and J by 2 bases, leaving 5 bases between them. As DNA, the CDR3 is TGTGCCAGCAGTTTATCACGAGCTGGAAACACCATATATTTT. It encodes CASSLSRAGNTIYF.

The chain combines TRBV11-2 with TRBJ1-3; no definite D call. The germline gives CDR1 SGHAT, CDR2 FQNNGV. The CDR3 has 16 residues. The V and J ends lost 1 base and 0 bases respectively, with 10 bases between them. The DNA for the CDR3 is TGTGCCAGCAGCTTAGCGTTAGGGTCCTCTGGAAACACCATATATTTT. Protein: CASSLALGSSGNTIYF.

The genes are TRBV14 and TRBJ1-3; D is unresolved. Trimming removed 4 bases from V and 3 bases from J, with 13 bases in between. The CDR3 totals 15 residues. The germline V gene encodes CDR1 SGHDN and CDR2 FVKESK. The CDR3 loop is CASSLSPGFGNTIYF. The CDR3 bases are TGTGCCAGCAGCCTCTCCCCGGGATTTGGAAACACCATATATTTT.

This clonotype was counted at least ten times. The V call is TRBV3-1, the J call TRBJ1-4; D remains ambiguous. Between the trimmed V and J ends, which lost 0 bases and 5 bases, there was a span of 19 bases. This CDR3 comprises 18 residues. CDR1 LGHDT and CDR2 YNNKEL come from the germline V gene (reference sequence). CDR3 sequence (DNA): TGTGCCAGCAGCCAAGATGATTATACGTTAGTCGCGAATGAAAAACTGTTTTTT. Protein product: CASSQDDYTLVANEKLFF. The full variable domain, completed using reference TRBV3-1 and TRBJ1-4, is DTAVSQTPKYLVTQMGNDKSIKCEQNLGHDTMYWYKQDSKKFLKIMFSYNNKELIINETVPNRFSPKSPDKAHLNLHINSLELGDSAVYFCASSQDDYTLVANEKLFFGSGTQLSVL.

This clonotype was observed at least ten times. The chain is built from TRBV6-1 and TRBJ1-1; D remains ambiguous. The CDR3 runs 14 residues. Looked up from germline, CDR1 is MNHNS and CDR2 is SASEGT. V dropped 8 bases and J dropped 1 base, with 14 bases sitting between them. The CDR3, as DNA: TGTGCCAGCTGGACCTACCCTTCGAACACTGAAGCTTTCTTT. Its translation is CASWTYPSNTEAFF.

The chain recombines TRBV7-9 with TRBJ2-5, with 9 bases aligning to TRBD2. This CDR3 region has 15 residues. Germline loops: CDR1 SEHNR, CDR2 FQNEAQ (reference sequence). V trimming: 2 bases; J trimming: 5 bases; junction bases outside the gene matches: 6. The CDR3 is CASSLLAGVGETQYF. The CDR3 region has the DNA TGTGCCAGCAGCTTATTAGCGGGAGTAGGGGAGACCCAGTACTTC.

This clonotype was observed at least ten times. CDR3 region: CASRMQGSNQPQHF. The CDR3 nucleotides read TGTGCCAGCAGGATGCAGGGTAGCAATCAGCCCCAGCATTTT. The chain links TRBV27 to TRBJ1-5, with D perhaps matching TRBD1 (5 bases). CDR1 is MNHEY, CDR2 SMNVEV, per germline (reference sequence). CDR3 length equals 14 residues. V was shortened by 6 bases and J by 0 bases, with 9 bases between the two germline ends.

Many counts were recorded for this clonotype. The rearrangement links TRBV7-3 to TRBJ2-1; no reliable D call. The CDR3 loop spans 15 amino acids. Trimming removed 0 bases from V and 3 bases from J, with 9 bases in between. Germline CDR1 reads SGHTA; CDR2 reads FQGTGA. The CDR3 sequence is CASSLTLGNYNEQFF. The CDR3 region has the DNA TGTGCCAGCAGCTTAACGTTGGGCAACTACAATGAGCAGTTCTTC. The variable domain in full, with the rest retrieved from reference TRBV7-3 and TRBJ2-1, is GAGVSQTPSNKVTEKGKYVELRCDPISGHTALYWYRQSLGQGPEFLIYFQGTGAADDSGLPNDRFFAVRPEGSVSTLKIQRTERGDSAVYLCASSLTLGNYNEQFFGPGTRLTVL.

The CDR3 reads CASSLSTLSYEQYF. Written as DNA, the CDR3 is TGCGCCAGCAGCTTGTCCACCCTCTCCTACGAGCAGTACTTC. The chain employs TRBV5-1 and TRBJ2-7; D ambiguous. This CDR3 has 14 amino acids. Germline V gene lookup returns CDR1 SGHRS and CDR2 YFSETQ. V was pared by 1 base and J by 0 bases, with 8 bases between.

The V and J genes are TRBV24-1 and TRBJ1-5; D is unclear. The V gene's germline CDR1 is KGHDR and CDR2 SFDVKD. Trimming removed 4 bases from V and 0 bases from J, with 6 bases in between. This CDR3 comprises 14 residues. The CDR3: CATSESYSNQPQHF. The CDR3 nucleotides are TGTGCCACCAGTGAAAGCTATAGCAATCAGCCCCAGCATTTT.

The J gene is TRBJ1-1, the V gene TRBV11-1; a weak D match, TRBD1 (6 bases). Germline CDR1 and CDR2: SGHAT and FQDESV (reference sequence). The CDR3 contains 15 residues. V was clipped by 2 bases and J by 2 bases, with 12 bases between them. CDR3 DNA: TGTGCCAGCAGCTTACCCGAACAGGGAAACACTGAAGCTTTCTTT. This sequence encodes CASSLPEQGNTEAFF.

The sample holds a few counts of this clonotype. V usage is TRBV7-8 and J usage is TRBJ2-5; D remains unclear. The V end lost 0 bases, the J end lost 5 bases, and 10 bases lay between the germline ends. Germline assignment: CDR1 SGHVS and CDR2 FQNEAQ. This CDR3 spans 14 amino acids. Here the CDR3 reads CASSLADGFETQYF. DNA for the CDR3: TGTGCCAGCAGCTTAGCCGACGGCTTCGAGACCCAGTACTTC.